These T cell receptor beta chains were read from a single sample in a study of neoadjuvant anti-PD-1 for oral cavity cancer. Profiling relied on immunoSEQ multiplex PCR, and the TCRdb table lists in-frame clones only, not all of them. The sample carries 13,000 or so clones, 60% to 80% recorded once. Sequencing was performed on PBMCs, taken after nivolumab (anti-PD-1) treatment. The receptors derive from a person aged 35-80 years with oral cavity squamous cell carcinoma. The CDR3 runs from the conserved cysteine through the conserved F or W. The D gene is left open where the match is weak. Clone size is shown for a subset of rows, as once, few, many or a class of expanded clone.

V,J,D,size,CDR3,DNA
TRBV5-1,TRBJ1-1,TRBD1,-,CASSLGQGGGTEAFF,TGCGCCAGCAGCTTAGGACAGGGGGGAGGCACTGAAGCTTTCTTT
TRBV7-2,TRBJ1-1,TRBD1,once,CASSLGQVAEAFF,TGTGCCAGCAGCTTGGGACAGGTCGCTGAAGCTTTCTTT
TRBV15,TRBJ2-2,-,-,CATSRATGTGELFF,TGTGCCACCAGCAGAGCGACGGGCACCGGGGAGCTGTTTTTT
TRBV5-1,TRBJ2-2,-,-,CASSLGGSSVPTGELFF,TGCGCCAGCAGCTTGGGAGGGTCTAGCGTGCCCACCGGGGAGCTGTTTTTT
TRBV30,TRBJ1-1,-,few,CAWSEQGLNTEAFF,TGTGCCTGGAGTGAACAGGGACTGAACACTGAAGCTTTCTTT
TRBV11-3,TRBJ2-2,-,few,CASSLRSRTGELFF,TGTGCCAGCAGCTTAAGGTCGCGCACCGGGGAGCTGTTTTTT
TRBV19,TRBJ1-2,-,once,CASTPDRTYGYTF,TGTGCCAGTACTCCTGACAGGACTTATGGCTACACCTTC
TRBV15,TRBJ2-3,-,-,CATSSGLFSTDTQYF,TGTGCCACCAGCTCAGGGCTTTTTAGCACAGATACGCAGTATTTT
TRBV19,TRBJ1-1,-,-,CASRRGMGMNTEAFF,TGTGCCAGTAGGCGGGGGATGGGGATGAACACTGAAGCTTTCTTT
TRBV27,TRBJ2-1,-,-,CASTIMGRDGDNEQFF,TGTGCCAGCACTATTATGGGCCGGGACGGGGACAATGAGCAGTTCTTC
TRBV27,TRBJ1-5,TRBD1,few,CASSLWAGGAGNQPQHF,TGTGCCAGCAGTTTATGGGCAGGGGGCGCGGGCAATCAGCCCCAGCATTTT
TRBV29-1,TRBJ2-7,TRBD1,-,CSVDTGDATYEQYF,TGCAGCGTGGATACAGGGGACGCTACCTACGAGCAGTACTTC
TRBV11-3,TRBJ1-1,TRBD1,-,CASSSAGTAFEAFF,TGTGCCAGCAGCTCGGCCGGGACAGCTTTTGAAGCTTTCTTT
TRBV4-1,TRBJ2-5,TRBD1,-,CASSHPGQGETQYF,TGCGCCAGCAGCCACCCCGGACAGGGAGAGACCCAGTACTTC
TRBV6-5,TRBJ2-2,-,-,CASSYSGTRAGELFF,TGTGCCAGCAGTTACTCGGGGACGAGAGCCGGGGAGCTGTTTTTT
TRBV4-2,TRBJ2-1,TRBD2,-,CASTSSGRRNEQFF,TGTGCCAGCACGAGTAGCGGGCGAAGAAATGAGCAGTTCTTC
TRBV5-1,TRBJ2-1,TRBD2,-,CASSLLASGTYGEQFF,TGCGCCAGCAGCTTGTTGGCTAGCGGGACGTACGGTGAGCAGTTCTTC
TRBV7-8,TRBJ2-1,TRBD1,-,CASSPLQGGNEQFF,TGTGCCAGCAGCCCACTACAGGGGGGCAATGAGCAGTTCTTC
TRBV7-8,TRBJ1-2,TRBD1,-,CASSLASTGTGYGYTF,TGTGCCAGCAGCTTAGCTTCCACCGGGACAGGCTATGGCTACACCTTC
TRBV29-1,TRBJ1-2,TRBD1,-,CSVAGTGPTMYGYTF,TGCAGCGTTGCCGGGACAGGCCCAACTATGTATGGCTACACCTTC
TRBV2,TRBJ2-2,-,few,CASSELLADLTGELFF,TGTGCCAGCAGTGAGTTGTTGGCCGATCTCACCGGGGAGCTGTTTTTT
TRBV5-8,TRBJ2-1,-,-,CASSLDHSLNEQFF,TGTGCCAGCAGCTTGGATCACAGCCTTAATGAGCAGTTCTTC
TRBV7-8,TRBJ2-2,TRBD2,-,CASSLLAGGVGELFF,TGTGCCAGCAGCCTACTAGCGGGAGGGGTCGGGGAGCTGTTTTTT
TRBV10-1,TRBJ2-7,-,few,CASSYAVHGYEQYF,TGCGCCAGCAGTTATGCGGTGCATGGTTACGAGCAGTACTTC
TRBV7-8,TRBJ2-2,-,-,CASSSSGAPRNTGELFF,TGTGCCAGCAGCTCCTCCGGAGCCCCAAGAAACACCGGGGAGCTGTTTTTT
TRBV2,TRBJ2-7,-,-,CASRGGYEQYF,TGTGCCAGCAGGGGCGGGTACGAGCAGTACTTC
TRBV10-3,TRBJ2-5,TRBD2,few,CAISSTSGIETQYF,TGTGCCATCAGTTCGACTAGCGGGATTGAGACCCAGTACTTC
TRBV11-2,TRBJ1-2,TRBD1,-,CASTRIRGRLDYGYTF,TGTGCCAGCACCCGAATCAGGGGGCGATTGGACTATGGCTACACCTTC
TRBV7-9,TRBJ2-5,TRBD2,-,CASSPTSGRRSETQYF,TGTGCCAGCAGCCCAACTAGCGGGAGGCGTTCAGAGACCCAGTACTTC
TRBV5-4,TRBJ1-3,-,-,CASSPGRNSGNTIYF,TGTGCCAGCAGCCCGGGACGGAACTCTGGAAACACCATATATTTT
TRBV29-1,TRBJ2-5,-,-,CSVVVGGIQETQYF,TGCAGCGTTGTAGTCGGGGGTATCCAAGAGACCCAGTACTTC
TRBV6-5,TRBJ1-1,-,few,CASSTGSNTEAFF,TGTGCCAGCAGTACAGGGTCGAACACTGAAGCTTTCTTT
TRBV9,TRBJ2-7,-,few,CASSVEGVSYEQYF,TGTGCCAGCAGCGTAGAGGGGGTCTCCTACGAGCAGTACTTC
TRBV7-6,TRBJ2-2,TRBD1,few,CASSLEGTVVFGELFF,TGTGCCAGCAGCTTAGAGGGGACAGTGGTATTCGGGGAGCTGTTTTTT
TRBV7-3,TRBJ1-1,-,once,CASSLNGGTISEAFF,TGTGCCAGCAGCTTAAACGGGGGGACAATAAGTGAAGCTTTCTTT
TRBV10-3,TRBJ2-7,-,-,CAIKASGYEQYF,TGTGCCATCAAGGCGAGCGGCTACGAGCAGTACTTC
TRBV1,TRBJ1-1,-,-,CTSSPLRDGWDTEAFF,TGCACCAGCAGCCCCCTCAGGGACGGGTGGGACACTGAAGCTTTCTTT
TRBV10-2,TRBJ2-2,-,few,CASTENTGELFF,TGCGCCAGCACGGAGAACACCGGGGAGCTGTTTTTT
TRBV30,TRBJ1-3,-,-,CAWNRGAGNTIYF,TGTGCCTGGAATCGCGGAGCTGGAAACACCATATATTTT
TRBV11-2,TRBJ1-2,-,-,CASSEGRHGYTF,TGTGCCAGCAGCGAAGGTCGGCATGGCTACACCTTC
TRBV27,TRBJ1-2,TRBD1,-,CASSATGTAYGYTF,TGTGCCAGCAGTGCCACCGGGACAGCCTATGGCTACACCTTC
TRBV5-1,TRBJ1-3,-,few,CASSLEEGGNTIYF,TGCGCCAGCAGCTTGGAGGAGGGTGGAAACACCATATATTTT
TRBV7-8,TRBJ2-7,-,-,CASARTDSYEQYF,TGTGCCAGCGCCCGGACAGACTCCTACGAGCAGTACTTC
TRBV5-6,TRBJ2-1,TRBD1,once,CASSGQVTYNEQFF,TGTGCCAGCAGCGGACAGGTAACCTACAATGAGCAGTTCTTC
TRBV11-1,TRBJ1-1,-,-,CASSQNTEAFF,TGTGCCAGCAGCCAGAACACTGAAGCTTTCTTT
TRBV11-2,TRBJ2-5,-,-,CASSLDPQETQYF,TGTGCCAGCAGCTTAGATCCGCAAGAGACCCAGTACTTC
TRBV10-3,TRBJ2-7,TRBD2,-,CAISGYTAGSGGEQYF,TGTGCCATCAGTGGGTACACAGCGGGATCTGGGGGGGAGCAGTACTTC
TRBV5-1,TRBJ2-7,TRBD1,-,CASSSIAGTGVHEQYF,TGCGCCAGCAGCTCCATCGCCGGGACAGGGGTCCACGAGCAGTACTTC
TRBV5-4,TRBJ1-2,-,-,CASSLAAGLFYGYTF,TGTGCCAGCAGCTTGGCGGCAGGATTGTTCTATGGCTACACCTTC
TRBV7-9,TRBJ2-1,TRBD2,few,CASSYTGTSSYNEQFF,TGTGCCAGCAGCTACACCGGGACTAGCTCCTACAATGAGCAGTTCTTC
TRBV7-9,TRBJ1-2,-,-,CASSSETGLSFYGYTF,TGTGCCAGCAGCTCTGAGACAGGCCTATCCTTCTATGGCTACACCTTC
TRBV5-1,TRBJ2-5,-,-,CASSLDAGEETQYF,TGCGCCAGCAGCTTGGATGCCGGAGAAGAGACCCAGTACTTC